What follows is one T cell receptor (beta chain) and its context. V lost 2 bases and J lost 5, with 15 bases in between. The CDR3 consists of 15 residues. Germline V gene lookup returns CDR1 LGHNA and CDR2 YSLEER. RNA was extracted with the RNeasy kit, and a quantity of about 0.45 to 1 ug was reverse transcribed using random hexamers. Coverage of TCR beta CDR3 amplification by immunoSEQ multiplex PCR extended to 54 Vbeta and 13 Jbeta. MiXCR was run by TCRdb on the immunoSEQ multiplex PCR reads, yielding one entry per CDR3 protein. In the table there are roughly 50,000 distinct CDR3 sequences, 90% to 95% of which are singletons. This sample is part of a study of CD8 T cells in Susac syndrome. Matching for age and sex applied to the controls, who were healthy donors. In contrast to the negatively isolated CD8+ and CD4+ T cells, TEMRA cells were FACS-enriched.

Specimen: CD8+ T cells from PBMCs. The chain links TRBV4-3 to TRBJ1-2; D possibly corresponds to TRBD1 (5 bases). The TCR comes from a human donor in good health. CDR3 amino acids: CASSQWTRDEYGYTF. CDR3 sequence (DNA): TGCGCCAGCAGCCAATGGACCAGGGACGAATATGGCTACACCTTC.